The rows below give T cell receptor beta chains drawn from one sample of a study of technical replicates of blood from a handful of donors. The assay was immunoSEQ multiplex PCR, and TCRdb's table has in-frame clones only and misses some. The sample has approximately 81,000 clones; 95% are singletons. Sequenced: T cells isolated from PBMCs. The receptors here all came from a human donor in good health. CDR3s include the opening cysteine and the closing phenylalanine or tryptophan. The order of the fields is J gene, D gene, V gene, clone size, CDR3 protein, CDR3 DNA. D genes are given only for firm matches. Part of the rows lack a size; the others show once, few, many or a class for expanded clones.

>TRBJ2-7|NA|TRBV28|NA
CASASGSTYEQYF
TGTGCCAGCGCGTCCGGGTCGACCTACGAGCAGTACTTC
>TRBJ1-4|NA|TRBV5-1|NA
CASSLASQGSNEKLFF
TGCGCCAGCAGCTTGGCCTCACAGGGTTCTAATGAAAAACTGTTTTTT
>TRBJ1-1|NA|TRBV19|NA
CASSTGTEAFF
TGTGCCAGTAGCACGGGCACTGAAGCTTTCTTT
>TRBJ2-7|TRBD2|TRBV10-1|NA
CASSEWTSGSYEQYF
TGCGCCAGCAGTGAGTGGACTAGCGGGTCCTACGAGCAGTACTTC
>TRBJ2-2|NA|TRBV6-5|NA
CASSYGGSNTGELFF
TGTGCCAGCAGTTACGGCGGATCGAACACCGGGGAGCTGTTTTTT
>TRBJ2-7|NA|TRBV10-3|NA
CATSRITGPEQYF
TGTGCCACCTCCAGAATCACAGGGCCCGAGCAGTACTTC
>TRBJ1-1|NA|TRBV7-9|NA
CASSLETENTEAFF
TGTGCCAGCAGCTTAGAGACAGAAAACACTGAAGCTTTCTTT
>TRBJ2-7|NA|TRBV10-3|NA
CAISAAYEQYF
TGTGCCATCAGTGCCGCCTACGAGCAGTACTTC
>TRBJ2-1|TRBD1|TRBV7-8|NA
CASSLGQGGYNEQFF
TGTGCCAGCAGCCTGGGACAGGGGGGCTACAATGAGCAGTTCTTC
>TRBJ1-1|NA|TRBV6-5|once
CASNPGIMNTEAFF
TGTGCCAGCAACCCGGGGATCATGAACACTGAAGCTTTCTTT
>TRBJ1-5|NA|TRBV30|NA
CAWSLSNQPQHF
TGTGCCTGGAGTCTTAGTAATCAGCCCCAGCATTTT
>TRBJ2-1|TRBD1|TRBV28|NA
CASSYLPGQGRNEQFF
TGTGCCAGCAGTTACTTACCGGGACAGGGAAGGAATGAGCAGTTCTTC
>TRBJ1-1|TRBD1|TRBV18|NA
CASSLGGQGARAEAFF
TGTGCCAGCTCCTTAGGGGGGCAGGGGGCAAGGGCTGAAGCTTTCTTT
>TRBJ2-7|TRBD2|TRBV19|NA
CASSSASGLHEQYF
TGTGCCAGTAGTTCGGCTAGCGGGCTTCACGAGCAGTACTTC
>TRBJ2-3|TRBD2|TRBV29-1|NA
CSVTSGSTDTQYF
TGCAGCGTGACTAGCGGGAGCACAGATACGCAGTATTTT
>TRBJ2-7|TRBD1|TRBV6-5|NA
CASSYSGTVAVKQYF
TGTGCCAGCAGTTACTCCGGGACAGTGGCTGTGAAGCAGTACTTC
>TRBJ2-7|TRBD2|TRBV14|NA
CASSTGLGGEQYF
TGTGCCAGCAGCACTGGACTAGGTGGCGAGCAGTACTTC
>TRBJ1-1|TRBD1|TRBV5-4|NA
CASTPESTGLTEAFF
TGTGCCAGCACCCCCGAATCGACAGGGCTCACTGAAGCTTTCTTT
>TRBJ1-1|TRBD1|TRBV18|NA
CASSPPGTGNTEAFF
TGTGCCAGCTCACCACCCGGGACAGGGAACACTGAAGCTTTCTTT
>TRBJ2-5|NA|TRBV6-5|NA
CASSYPRQVSATQYF
TGTGCCAGCAGTTACCCCCGACAGGTATCAGCGACCCAGTACTTC
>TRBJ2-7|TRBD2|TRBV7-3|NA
CASSPEGASGSYEQYF
TGTGCCAGCAGTCCAGAAGGGGCTAGCGGGAGTTACGAGCAGTACTTC
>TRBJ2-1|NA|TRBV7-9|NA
CAGDRTSVGDEQFF
TGTGCCGGGGACAGGACTAGCGTTGGAGATGAGCAGTTCTTC
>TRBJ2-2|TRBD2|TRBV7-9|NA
CASTWGLAGASTGELFF
TGTGCCAGCACCTGGGGACTAGCGGGAGCAAGCACCGGGGAGCTGTTTTTT
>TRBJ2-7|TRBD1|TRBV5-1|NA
CASSLRTGVYEQYF
TGCGCCAGCAGTCTTCGTACAGGGGTTTACGAGCAGTACTTC
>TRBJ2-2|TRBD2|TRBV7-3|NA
CASSRRGAGDNTGELFF
TGTGCCAGCAGCCGGCGGGGAGCGGGAGATAACACCGGGGAGCTGTTTTTT
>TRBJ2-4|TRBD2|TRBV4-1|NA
CASSQDRTSGTNIQYF
TGCGCCAGCAGCCAAGATAGAACTAGCGGGACAAACATTCAGTACTTC
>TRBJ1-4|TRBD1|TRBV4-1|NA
CASSQAQGAANEKLFF
TGCGCCAGCAGCCAAGCCCAGGGGGCAGCTAATGAAAAACTGTTTTTT
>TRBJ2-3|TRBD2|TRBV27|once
CASFTFGTSGSTDTQYF
TGTGCCAGCTTCACTTTCGGGACTAGCGGGAGCACAGATACGCAGTATTTT